This T cell receptor beta chain appears in the sequencing data of a study of blood T cells in healthy people across ages. Study results and limitations: Unknown donor CMV status possibly confounded expanded clonotype changes.

Details on this clonotype: Its target is not known.

This CDR3 has 12 amino acids. V lost 6 bases to trimming and J lost 6 bases, with 12 bases between them. From germline, CDR1 is MNHEY and CDR2 SVGAGI. The study recruited healthy Caucasian donors from Russia who were aged about 6 to 90. Each of the donors had about 9.9 milliliters of peripheral blood drawn into EDTA-treated Vacutainer tubes. For the second PCR, which ran for about 6 to 11 cycles, a sample-barcoded 5' primer and a J-beta primer mix were used. Tags on each cDNA molecule came from a template-switch adaptor with 12 random nucleotides. TCRdb fed the 5' RACE reads into MiXCR, producing one record per CDR3 protein. The data contain about 650,000 distinct CDR3 sequences, approximately 52% of them singletons.

The receptor's source is a woman aged 80 or older in good health. V gene TRBV6-5 combines with J gene TRBJ2-7, with D possibly being TRBD2 (5 bases). Sequencing input: blood. The CDR3 loop is CASRDSVSEQYF. DNA for the CDR3: TGTGCCAGCAGGGACTCGGTGAGCGAGCAGTACTTC.